These 22 T cell receptor beta chains were all obtained from the same sample, sequenced in a study of blood T cell repertoires in COVID-19. Libraries were prepared by immunoSEQ multiplex PCR; TCRdb keeps only in-frame clonotypes and omits some of them. The top ten hold about 10% of the sample, which has some 87,000 clones, just under 85% seen once. The sequenced sample was peripheral blood. These receptors were taken from a woman in her seventies with active or convalescent COVID-19.

This chain links TRBV7-2 with TRBJ1-2; D gene unclear. This CDR3 has 14 amino acids. V was pared by 7 bases and J by 5 bases, with 17 bases between. Germline values: CDR1 SGHTA, CDR2 FQGNSA. The CDR3 is CASTPGRASYGYTF. The DNA for the CDR3 is TGTGCCAGCACCCCGGGAAGGGCTTCTTATGGCTACACCTTC.

The genes are TRBV11-2 and TRBJ1-1; D is possibly TRBD1 (6 bases). Trimming pared 7 bases from V and 5 bases from J, leaving 14 bases between. Germline values: CDR1 SGHAT, CDR2 FQNNGV. This CDR3 region has 13 residues. This chain's CDR3 is CASNPPRGTEAFF. The CDR3, as DNA: TGTGCCAGCAACCCCCCGAGGGGGACTGAAGCTTTCTTT.

This sequence joins TRBV9 and TRBJ2-7; tentatively, D is TRBD1 (5 bases). The CDR3 sequence is 16 residues long. The germline V and J ends were trimmed by 2 bases and 0 bases, with 15 bases remaining between them. CDR1 is SGDLS and CDR2 is YYNGEE in the germline V gene. The CDR3 sequence: CASSVGRGPNSYEQYF. CDR3 sequence (DNA): TGTGCCAGCAGCGTGGGGCGAGGCCCCAACTCCTACGAGCAGTACTTC.

This chain connects TRBV19 to TRBJ2-1; TRBD1 matches 9 bases. The germline gives CDR1 LNHDA, CDR2 SQIVND (reference sequence). V gave up 4 bases and J gave up 6 bases; unmatched junction bases: 7. The CDR3 loop spans 15 amino acids. The chain's CDR3 is CASSTRDRAPNEQFF. As DNA, the CDR3 is TGTGCCAGTAGTACCCGGGACAGGGCGCCCAATGAGCAGTTCTTC.

V usage is TRBV6-5 and J usage is TRBJ2-2; possibly TRBD1 for D (6 bases). The CDR3 is 15 residues long. The ends were cut back, 8 bases at V and 4 bases at J, with 17 bases in the middle. CDR1 and CDR2 from the germline V gene are MNHEY and SVGAGI. The CDR3 nucleotides read TGTGCCAGCGGAAGCAGGGGTGGGGGCACCGGGGAGCTGTTTTTT. It codes for CASGSRGGGTGELFF.

The V gene is TRBV7-9, the J gene TRBJ2-1, with 8 bases lining up with TRBD2. J lost 10 bases, V lost 6 bases, and 5 bases had no gene match. The germline V gene has CDR1 SEHNR and CDR2 FQNEAQ (reference sequence). The CDR3 loop spans 12 amino acids. CDR3 nucleotides: TGTGCCAGCAGTCCCGCGGGGGGCGAGCAGTTCTTC. This sequence encodes CASSPAGGEQFF.

The chain combines TRBV5-1 with TRBJ1-2, with unresolved D. Trimming left V 5 bases short and J 5 bases short, with 13 bases between. The CDR3 is 13 residues long. Germline V gene sequence: CDR1 SGHRS, CDR2 YFSETQ. CDR3 nucleotide sequence: TGCGCCAGCAGTTCCGGGGTCCGGTATGGCTACACCTTC. It translates to CASSSGVRYGYTF.

The gene calls are TRBV5-1 and TRBJ1-1; 9 bases agree with TRBD1. This CDR3 spans 13 amino acids. V was pared by 3 bases and J by 5 bases, with 2 bases of the junction left unmatched. The V gene's germline CDR1 is SGHRS and CDR2 YFSETQ. CDR3: CASSSQGATEAFF. The CDR3 nucleotides read TGCGCCAGCAGCTCACAGGGGGCTACTGAAGCTTTCTTT.

The CDR3 sequence is CASSLRVYNEQFF. In DNA form, the CDR3 reads TGTGCCAGCAGCTTACGTGTATACAATGAGCAGTTCTTC. The chain uses TRBV7-2 and TRBJ2-1; no clear D. CDR3 length: 13 residues. Trimming pared 2 bases from V and 4 bases from J, leaving 6 bases between. CDR1 and CDR2 (germline): SGHTA, FQGNSA. The full variable domain, completed using reference TRBV7-2 and TRBJ2-1, is GAGVSQSPSNKVTEKGKDVELRCDPISGHTALYWYRQSLGQGLEFLIYFQGNSAPDKSGLPSDRFSAERTGGSVSTLTIQRTQQEDSAVYLCASSLRVYNEQFFGPGTRLTVL.

The chain has TRBV7-9 and TRBJ1-6; 10 positions match TRBD1. The ends lost 5 bases at V and 10 bases at J; junction bases unmatched: 11. The germline V gene encodes CDR1 SEHNR and CDR2 FQNEAQ (reference sequence). The CDR3 totals 16 residues. The CDR3 sequence is CASSPGTGTGVSPLHF. The CDR3 DNA reads TGTGCCAGCAGCCCGGGGACCGGGACAGGGGTCTCACCCCTCCACTTT. Together with reference TRBV7-9 and TRBJ1-6, the CDR3 gives the full variable domain: DTGVSQNPRHKITKRGQNVTFRCDPISEHNRLYWYRQTLGQGPEFLTYFQNEAQLEKSRLLSDRFSAERPKGSFSTLEIQRTEQGDSAMYLCASSPGTGTGVSPLHFGNGTRLTVT.

This clone was observed a handful of times. Additional DNA sequences in this sample encode the identical CDR3. The genes are TRBV11-2 and TRBJ1-2; D call uncertain. The CDR3 spans 13 residues. Deletions cut 5 bases from V and 6 bases from J, with 13 bases between. Germline-derived CDR1 and CDR2 are SGHAT and FQNNGV. The CDR3 loop reads CASSPDRGNGYTF. Written as DNA, the CDR3 is TGTGCCAGCAGCCCCGACCGGGGTAATGGCTACACCTTC.

The gene calls are TRBV6-5 and TRBJ2-7; 9 bases map to TRBD1. Trimming removed 6 bases from V and 0 bases from J; junction bases left unmatched: 3. CDR1 is MNHEY, CDR2 SVGAGI, per germline. There are 14 residues in the CDR3. The CDR3 DNA reads as TGTGCCAGCAGGGGACAGGGAGGCTCCTACGAGCAGTACTTC. Protein product: CASRGQGGSYEQYF.

This chain connects TRBV6-1 to TRBJ2-3; 7 bases are shared with TRBD1. The V segment lost 3 bases and the J segment 0 bases; nucleotides outside the gene matches: 6. CDR1 is MNHNS, CDR2 SASEGT, per germline. CDR3 length: 16 amino acids. CDR3 residues: CASSERGTASTDTQYF. The CDR3 DNA follows: TGTGCCAGCAGTGAGAGGGGGACAGCCAGCACAGATACGCAGTATTTT.

V and J are TRBV3-1 (or the pseudogene TRBV3-2) and TRBJ2-5; D might be TRBD2 (6 bases). Germline V gene sequence: CDR1 LGHDT, CDR2 YNNKEL (reference sequence). The CDR3 loop spans 14 amino acids. Trimming cost V 4 bases and J 3 bases, with 12 bases left between them. This chain's CDR3 is CASSPLTGEETQYF. The CDR3 DNA follows: TGTGCCAGCAGCCCCCTGACGGGGGAAGAGACCCAGTACTTC.

V is TRBV6-2 or TRBV6-3 and J is TRBJ1-2; 7 positions match TRBD1. CDR1 is MNHEY and CDR2 is SVGEGT in the germline V gene. CDR3 length: 15 residues. Trimming took 4 bases from V and 1 from J; bases not matched to a gene: 6. DNA of the CDR3: TGTGCCAGCAGTTCCTGGACAGGCAATAACTATGGCTACACCTTC. Amino acid sequence: CASSSWTGNNYGYTF.

CDR3 coding DNA: TGTGCCAGTAGTATAGGGGGCGCATGGAACACTGAAGCTTTCTTT. Translating gives CASSIGGAWNTEAFF. The chain uses TRBV19 and TRBJ1-1, with D tentatively TRBD1 (5 bases). Deletions cut 1 base from V and 1 base from J, with 10 bases between. Germline V lookup: CDR1 LNHDA, CDR2 SQIVND (reference sequence). The CDR3 contains 15 residues.

V and J are TRBV7-9 and TRBJ1-6; D is uncertain. V lost 4 bases and J lost 17, with 15 bases in between. The length of the CDR3 is 12 residues. Looked up from germline, CDR1 is SEHNR and CDR2 is FQNEAQ (reference sequence). In DNA, the CDR3 is TGTGCCAGCAGCTCAAGCACGGGGTTTATCCACTTT. It yields the protein CASSSSTGFIHF.

The CDR3 here is CASSLNSLGSSYEQYF. CDR3 coding DNA: TGTGCCAGCAGTTTGAATTCATTGGGCAGCTCCTACGAGCAGTACTTC. V and J are TRBV28 and TRBJ2-7; D is uncertain. The CDR3 length is 16 residues. CDR1 and CDR2 (germline): MDHEN, SYDVKM. The V and J ends lost 3 bases and 0 bases respectively, with 15 bases between them.

V is TRBV18 and J is TRBJ1-2; the D is unclear. Trimming cost V 3 bases and J 2 bases, with 4 bases left between them. The CDR3 runs 12 residues. The germline gives CDR1 KGHSH, CDR2 LQKENI. CDR3 region: CASSPQNYGYTF. CDR3 in DNA: TGTGCCAGCTCACCCCAGAACTATGGCTACACCTTC.

The chain combines TRBV19 with TRBJ2-5, with D possibly TRBD2 on 7 matching bases. Trimming removed 9 bases from V and 4 bases from J, with 18 bases in between. The CDR3 has 14 residues. Germline V gives CDR1 LNHDA, CDR2 SQIVND (reference sequence). The CDR3 loop is CASRRGGESETQYF. The CDR3 region has the DNA TGTGCCAGCCGTAGAGGGGGGGAGTCAGAGACCCAGTACTTC.

The V and J genes are TRBV25-1 and TRBJ1-2, with 11 bases lining up with TRBD1. With 7 bases clipped from V and 8 bases from J, the junction kept 3 bases outside the gene matches. The CDR3 runs 12 residues. Per germline, CDR1 MGHDK and CDR2 SYGVNS. The chain's CDR3 is CASTDRGQGYTF. The CDR3 DNA sequence: TGTGCCAGCACGGACAGGGGGCAGGGCTACACCTTC.

V is TRBV3-1 (or the pseudogene TRBV3-2) and J is TRBJ1-2, with D maybe TRBD1 (5 bases). Germline CDR1 is LGHDT and CDR2 is YNNKEL (reference sequence). CDR3 size: 15 residues. The V and J ends lost 0 bases and 8 bases respectively, with 16 bases between them. This CDR3 is CASSQDWQGGRGYTF. For the CDR3, the DNA is TGTGCCAGCAGCCAAGATTGGCAGGGAGGACGCGGCTACACCTTC.